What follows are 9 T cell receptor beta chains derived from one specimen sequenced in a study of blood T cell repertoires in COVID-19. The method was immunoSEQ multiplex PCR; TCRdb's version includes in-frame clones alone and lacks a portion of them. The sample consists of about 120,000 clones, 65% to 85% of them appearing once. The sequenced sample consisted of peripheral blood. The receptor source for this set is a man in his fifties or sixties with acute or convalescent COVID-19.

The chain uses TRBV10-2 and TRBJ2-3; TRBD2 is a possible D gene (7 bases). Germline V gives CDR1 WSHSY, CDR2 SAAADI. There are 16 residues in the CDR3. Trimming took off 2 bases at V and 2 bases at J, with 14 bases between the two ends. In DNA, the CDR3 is TGCGCCAGCAGTGAGAGGAACGGGGGGCCCACAGATACGCAGTATTTT. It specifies CASSERNGGPTDTQYF.

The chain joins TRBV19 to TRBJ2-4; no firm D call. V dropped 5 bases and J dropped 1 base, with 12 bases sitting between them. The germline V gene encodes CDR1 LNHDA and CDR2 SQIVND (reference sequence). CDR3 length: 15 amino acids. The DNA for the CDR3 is TGTGCCAGTAGTTCGTCAGGCTCGGCCAAAAACATTCAGTACTTC. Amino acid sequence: CASSSSGSAKNIQYF.

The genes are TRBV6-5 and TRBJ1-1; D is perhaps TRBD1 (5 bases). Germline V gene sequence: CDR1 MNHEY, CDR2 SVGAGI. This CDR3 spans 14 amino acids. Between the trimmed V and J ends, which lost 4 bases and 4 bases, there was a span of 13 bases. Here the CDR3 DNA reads TGTGCCAGCAGTTTGGGTTATGGGGCCACTGAAGCTTTCTTT. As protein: CASSLGYGATEAFF.

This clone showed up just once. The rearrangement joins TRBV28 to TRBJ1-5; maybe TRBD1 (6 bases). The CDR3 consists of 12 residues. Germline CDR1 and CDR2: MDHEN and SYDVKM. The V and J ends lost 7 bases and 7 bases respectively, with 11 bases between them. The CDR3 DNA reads TGTGCCAGCAACTCAGGGGAACAGCCCCAGCATTTT. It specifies CASNSGEQPQHF.

This CDR3 is CAWSPTGGPSGNTIYF. CDR3 in DNA: TGTGCCTGGAGTCCGACAGGGGGACCCTCTGGAAACACCATATATTTT. The rearrangement joins TRBV30 to TRBJ1-3; 9 positions agree with TRBD1. Per the germline V gene, CDR1 is GTSNPN and CDR2 is SVGIG (reference sequence). V was pared by 2 bases and J by 0 bases, with 5 bases of the junction left unmatched. The CDR3 is 16 residues long.

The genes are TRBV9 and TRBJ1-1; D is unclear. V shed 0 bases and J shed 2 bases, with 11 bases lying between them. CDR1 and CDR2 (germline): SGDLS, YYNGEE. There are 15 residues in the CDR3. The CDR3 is CASSVGGSLNTEAFF. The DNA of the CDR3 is TGTGCCAGCAGCGTAGGAGGGTCGCTAAACACTGAAGCTTTCTTT.

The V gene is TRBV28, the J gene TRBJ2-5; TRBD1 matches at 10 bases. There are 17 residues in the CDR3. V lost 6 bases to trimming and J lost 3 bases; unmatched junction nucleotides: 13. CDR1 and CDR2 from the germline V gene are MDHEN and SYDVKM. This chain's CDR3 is CASRLRDRGDIEETQYF. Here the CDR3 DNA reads TGTGCCAGCAGACTCCGGGACAGGGGTGATATCGAAGAGACCCAGTACTTC.

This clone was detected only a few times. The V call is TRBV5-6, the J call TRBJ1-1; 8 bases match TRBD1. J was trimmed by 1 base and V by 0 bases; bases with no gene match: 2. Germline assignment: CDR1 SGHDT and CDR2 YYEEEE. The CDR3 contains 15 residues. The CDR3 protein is CASSLGQGRNTEAFF. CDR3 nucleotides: TGTGCCAGCAGCTTGGGACAGGGGAGGAACACTGAAGCTTTCTTT. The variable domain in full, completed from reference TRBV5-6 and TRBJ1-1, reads DAGVTQSPTHLIKTRGQQVTLRCSPKSGHDTVSWYQQALGQGPQFIFQYYEEEERQRGNFPDRFSGHQFPNYSSELNVNALLLGDSALYLCASSLGQGRNTEAFFGQGTRLTVV.

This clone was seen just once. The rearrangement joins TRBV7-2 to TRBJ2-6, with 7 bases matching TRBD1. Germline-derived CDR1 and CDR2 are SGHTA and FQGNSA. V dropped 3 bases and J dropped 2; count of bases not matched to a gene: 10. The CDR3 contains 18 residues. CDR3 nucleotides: TGTGCCAGCAGCTTTAGGGACAGCCTGTCGGCTGGGGCCAACGTCCTGACTTTC. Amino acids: CASSFRDSLSAGANVLTF.